The source of this T cell receptor (beta chain) is a study of monozygotic twins with inflammatory bowel disease. Findings and caveats of the study: Those with IBD had lower TCRbeta diversity (inverse Simpson) than their healthy co-twins did.

Notes on this clonotype: The antigen remains undetermined.

The CDR3 spans 15 residues. Germline lookup yields CDR1 LNHDA and CDR2 SQIVND (reference sequence). The authors ran two nested PCRs of about 15 and 9 cycles on TCRalpha and TCRbeta cDNA. Using the 5' RACE reads, TCRdb records one entry per CDR3 protein without DNA. The sample table includes about 330,000 distinct CDR3 sequences. This TCR was recovered from a human donor with ulcerative colitis or Crohn's disease, or a healthy co-twin of an affected twin (not recorded which). Specimen: blood. The rearrangement uses TRBV19 and TRBJ2-1; TCRdb returns TRBD1, unconfirmable since there is no DNA. The CDR3 loop reads CASTTQTGGGNEQFF.